The entry below describes one T cell receptor (beta chain). Its antigen remains unknown. This record belongs to a study of T cell repertoires and HLA-DP antigens. Turning to the study itself: Donor ages ranged from 18-to-29 to 60-to-69; two men, one woman.

The V gene's germline CDR1 is SGDLS and CDR2 YYNGEE. The V end was cut by 0 bases, the J end by 8 bases, with 14 bases between. CDR3 length equals 14 residues. Primers targeted 54 TRBV and 13 TRBJ segments. Libraries were prepared by immunoSEQ multiplex PCR; TCRdb keeps only in-frame clonotypes and omits some of them. The data contain about 89,000 clones, approximately 89% of them seen just once; the ten biggest clones take up 1.5% to 2%. Source material: CD4+ T cells from PBMCs. The sequence came from a man aged 50 to 59 in good health and CMV-seronegative. The J gene is TRBJ1-2, the V gene TRBV9; the D gene is possibly TRBD1 (6 bases). CDR3 amino acids: CASSVVTGMGGYTF. CDR3 coding DNA: TGTGCCAGCAGCGTAGTTACAGGGATGGGGGGCTACACCTTC.